The present T cell receptor (beta chain) was sequenced within a study of cytomegalovirus exposure and HLA in healthy donors. Study findings and constraints: Per published reports, the classifier diagnosed cytomegalovirus status with high specificity and sensitivity. Donors belonging to an Asian-associated ancestry cluster reportedly showed fewer N-insertions in productive TCRs than the roughly 680-donor mean, according to what a later analysis found. The study put 150 to 200 TCR beta chains on its list as cytomegalovirus-associated. Follow-up analysis later connected one missense variant in DCLRE1C with trimming of TCR beta V- and J-genes.

The CDR3 totals 15 residues. V was cut by 6 bases and J by 5 bases, with 15 bases left in between. Germline CDR1 is SGDLS and CDR2 is YYNGEE. Notes on this clone: The target antigen is unknown.

PCR used 60 Vbeta primers and 13 Jbeta primers. Clones were read by immunoSEQ multiplex PCR, and TCRdb kept only the in-frame ones, dropping some. The sample shows 150,000 to 200,000 clones, roughly 80% of them seen only once. The TCR sequence derives from a man between 45 and 60 years old in good health and CMV-seropositive. Sequenced input: PBMCs. The rearrangement uses TRBV9 and TRBJ1-6, with D possibly TRBD1 on 5 matching bases. CDR3 sequence: CASNQQGLHNSPLHF. The CDR3 DNA follows: TGTGCCAGCAACCAGCAGGGACTTCATAATTCACCCCTCCACTTT.